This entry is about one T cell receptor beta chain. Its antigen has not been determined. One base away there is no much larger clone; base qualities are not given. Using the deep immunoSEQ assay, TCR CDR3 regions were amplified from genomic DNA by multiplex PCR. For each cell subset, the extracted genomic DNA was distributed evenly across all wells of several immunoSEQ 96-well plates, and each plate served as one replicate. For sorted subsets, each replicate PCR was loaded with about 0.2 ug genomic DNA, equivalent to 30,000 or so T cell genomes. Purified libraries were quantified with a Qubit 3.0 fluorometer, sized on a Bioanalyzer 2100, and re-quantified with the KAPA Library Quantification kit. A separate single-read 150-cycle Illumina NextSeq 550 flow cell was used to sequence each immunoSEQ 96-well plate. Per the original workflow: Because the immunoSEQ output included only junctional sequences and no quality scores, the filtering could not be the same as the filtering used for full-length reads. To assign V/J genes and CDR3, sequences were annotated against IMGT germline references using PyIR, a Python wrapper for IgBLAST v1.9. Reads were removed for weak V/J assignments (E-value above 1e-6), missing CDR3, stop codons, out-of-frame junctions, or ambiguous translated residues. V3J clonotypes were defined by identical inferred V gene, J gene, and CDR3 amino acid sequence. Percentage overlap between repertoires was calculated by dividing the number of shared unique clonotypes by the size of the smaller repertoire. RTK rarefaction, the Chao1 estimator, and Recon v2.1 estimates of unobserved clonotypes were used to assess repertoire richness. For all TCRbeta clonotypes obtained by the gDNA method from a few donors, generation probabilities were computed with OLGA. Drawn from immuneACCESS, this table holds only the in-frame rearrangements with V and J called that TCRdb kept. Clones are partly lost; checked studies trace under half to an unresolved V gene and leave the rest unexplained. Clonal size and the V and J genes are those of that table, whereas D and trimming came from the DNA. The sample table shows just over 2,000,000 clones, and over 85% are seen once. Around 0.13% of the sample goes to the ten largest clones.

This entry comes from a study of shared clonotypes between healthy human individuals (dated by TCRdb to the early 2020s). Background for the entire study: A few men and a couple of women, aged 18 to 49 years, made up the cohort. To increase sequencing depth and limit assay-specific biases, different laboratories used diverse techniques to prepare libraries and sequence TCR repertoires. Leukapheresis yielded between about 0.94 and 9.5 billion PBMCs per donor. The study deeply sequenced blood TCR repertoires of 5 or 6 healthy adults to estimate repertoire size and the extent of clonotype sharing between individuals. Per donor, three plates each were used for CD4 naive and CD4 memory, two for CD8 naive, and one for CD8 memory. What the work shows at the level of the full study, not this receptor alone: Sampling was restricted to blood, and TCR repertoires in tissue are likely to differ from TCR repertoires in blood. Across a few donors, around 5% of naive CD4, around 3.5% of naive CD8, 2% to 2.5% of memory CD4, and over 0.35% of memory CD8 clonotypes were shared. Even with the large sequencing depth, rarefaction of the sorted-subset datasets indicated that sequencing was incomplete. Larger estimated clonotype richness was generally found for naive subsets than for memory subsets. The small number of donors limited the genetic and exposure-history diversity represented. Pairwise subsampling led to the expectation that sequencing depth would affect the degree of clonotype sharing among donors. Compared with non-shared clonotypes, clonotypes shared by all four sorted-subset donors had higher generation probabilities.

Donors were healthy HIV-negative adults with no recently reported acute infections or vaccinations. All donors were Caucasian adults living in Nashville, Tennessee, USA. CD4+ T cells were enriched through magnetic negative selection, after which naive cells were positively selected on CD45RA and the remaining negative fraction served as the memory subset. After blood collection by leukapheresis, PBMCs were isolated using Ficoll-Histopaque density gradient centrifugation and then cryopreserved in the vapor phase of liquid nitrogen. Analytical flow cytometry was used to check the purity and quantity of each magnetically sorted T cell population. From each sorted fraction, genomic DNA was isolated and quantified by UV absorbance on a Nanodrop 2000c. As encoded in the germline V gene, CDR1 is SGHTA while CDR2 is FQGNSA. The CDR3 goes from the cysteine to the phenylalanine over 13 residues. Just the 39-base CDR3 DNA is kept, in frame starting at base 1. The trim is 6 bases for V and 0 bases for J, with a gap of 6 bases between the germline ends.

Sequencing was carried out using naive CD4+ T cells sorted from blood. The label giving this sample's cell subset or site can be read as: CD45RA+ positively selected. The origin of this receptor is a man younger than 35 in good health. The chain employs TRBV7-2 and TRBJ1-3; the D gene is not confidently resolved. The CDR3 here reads CASRMSSGNTIYF. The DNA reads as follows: TGTGCCAGCAGGATGAGCTCTGGAAACACCATATATTTT.